This TCR beta chain was identified during a study of T cell changes during pregnancy in multiple sclerosis. J gave up 5 bases and V 5 bases, and 6 bases lay outside the gene matches. Per the germline V gene, CDR1 is MNHNY and CDR2 is SVGAGI (reference sequence). The CDR3 extends over 15 amino acids. Sequenced by immunoSEQ multiplex PCR; TCRdb stores in-frame clones only, minus some. The sample includes about 110,000 clones, under 95% seen only once; the top ten take approximately 1.6%. The gene calls are TRBV6-6 and TRBJ1-4; 9 bases match TRBD1. Sequencing was performed on peripheral blood, taken after pregnancy. The TCR was taken from a female donor with multiple sclerosis, enrolled in a pregnancy study. The CDR3 spells CASSSQGTGNEKLFF. DNA of the CDR3: TGTGCCAGCAGTAGCCAAGGGACAGGGAATGAAAAACTGTTTTTT.